This TCR beta chain is drawn from a study of blood T cell repertoires in COVID-19. Study overall: Both acute and convalescent COVID-19 samples were obtained from the United States, Italy and Spain. PBMCs, B-cell-depleted T cells, or T cells were the source of the cDNA or gDNA that made up the material.

There are 17 residues in the CDR3. Germline CDR1 SGHDN, CDR2 FVKESK. Trimming took 4 bases from V and 0 from J; bases not matched to a gene: 5. The authors' processing: Amplified reference gene primers provided the basis for estimating nucleated cell counts. Profiling relied on immunoSEQ multiplex PCR, and the TCRdb table lists in-frame clones only, not all of them. The V and J calls and clone size are taken from that table; D and trimming were inferred from the DNA. The table has about 170,000 clones, around four fifths seen once. The sequence was obtained from a woman in her sixties or seventies who had recovered from COVID-19. The chain combines TRBV14 with TRBJ1-6; 8 bases are a match to TRBD1. The sequencing sample was made of peripheral blood. CDR3 sequence reads: CASSRGQGSSYNSPLHF. CDR3 nucleotide sequence: TGTGCCAGCAGCCGAGGACAGGGAAGCTCCTATAATTCACCCCTCCACTTT.